This TCR beta chain originates from a study of OX40 agonist ivuxolimab in advanced cancers. General study findings and limits: Some patients without response likewise showed low normalized clonal expansion.

Sequencing was performed with immunoSEQ multiplex PCR; in TCRdb, only in-frame clones are kept and a portion is missing. The sample shows about 11,000 clones, over 80% of them seen only once. CDR1 is MGHRA and CDR2 is YSYEKL in the germline V gene. The CDR3 sequence is 15 residues long. V was cut by 0 bases and J by 2 bases, with 10 bases left in between. Autoimmune disease history or systemic immunosuppression was exclusionary. As concerns this clone: Its specificity is unknown.

V and J are TRBV4-1 and TRBJ1-2, with TRBD1 as a possible D gene (6 bases). The source material was CD4+ or CD8+ T cells sorted from blood, sampled in a trial of the OX40 agonist ivuxolimab. The clonotype was recovered from an adult with an advanced solid tumor such as melanoma, head and neck, liver or kidney cancer. The CDR3 nucleotides read TGCGCCAGCAGCCAAGAACGGGACAACAACTATGGCTACACCTTC. It specifies CASSQERDNNYGYTF.